This T cell receptor (beta chain) was recorded in a study of T-cell memory formation after mild COVID-19. Across the study: Clustering of TCRs was largely donor specific. Notes on the study in general: CD4+ contracting clones were found mainly in CM and EM, and CD8+ ones in EMRA.

TCRdb independently ran MiXCR on the 5' RACE reads; one entry per CDR3 protein. The profile covers some 350,000 distinct CDR3 sequences, with around a sixth appearing a single time and approximately 20% taken by the ten largest. Trimming stripped 4 bases from V and 8 bases from J, with 15 bases between. The CDR3 has 13 residues. The germline gives CDR1 SGHDT, CDR2 YYEEEE. This clonotype was observed a few times. The antigen is undetermined. The sequencing sample was made of PBMCs or a T cell subset sorted from them (not recorded which). This TCR came from a man younger than 30 who had mild COVID-19 (a few samples of this study predate the infection). Cell type and time point are not known. The chain uses TRBV5-6 and TRBJ1-1; possibly TRBD1 for D (6 bases). CDR3: CASSIRSQGEAFF. The CDR3 region has the DNA TGTGCCAGCAGCATACGCTCACAGGGCGAAGCTTTCTTT.